This T cell receptor (beta chain) was recovered during a study of PD-1 blockade in classical Hodgkin lymphoma. Findings and caveats of the study: Why the repertoires differ is still unclear, perhaps disease activity or prior therapy. Those starting nivolumab under 1 year post-ASCT were excluded.

Profiled with immunoSEQ multiplex PCR; TCRdb holds only in-frame clones, not every one. The data show fewer than 100,000 clones, roughly 89% seen once. Regarding this clone: Its antigen remains unidentified.

Each and every patient relapsed after autologous stem cell transplantation, and patients got differing brentuximab vedotin exposure. This CDR3 has 13 amino acids. CDR1 WSHSY and CDR2 SAAADI come from the germline V gene. With V trimmed by 7 bases and J by 7 bases, 4 bases remained unmatched. The chain uses TRBV10-2 and TRBJ1-4; 9 bases align to TRBD1. This specimen consisted of peripheral blood mononuclear cells (PBMCs), obtained at baseline. The sequence derives from a human donor with classical Hodgkin lymphoma. In nucleotides, the CDR3 is TGCGCCAGCAAGGGACAGGGCCCTGAAAAACTGTTTTTT. Translation gives CASKGQGPEKLFF.